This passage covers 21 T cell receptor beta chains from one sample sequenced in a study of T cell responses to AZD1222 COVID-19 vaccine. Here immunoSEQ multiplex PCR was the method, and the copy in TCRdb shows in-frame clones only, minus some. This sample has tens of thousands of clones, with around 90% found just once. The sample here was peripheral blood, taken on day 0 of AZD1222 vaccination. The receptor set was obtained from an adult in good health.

The CDR3 nucleotides are TGTGCCAGCAGCTTGGCCAGATCACAGAACACCGGGGAGCTGTTTTTT. Its protein product is CASSLARSQNTGELFF. The gene calls are TRBV5-6 and TRBJ2-2, with unresolved D. CDR3 size: 16 residues. V was shortened by 0 bases and J by 1 base, with 10 bases between the two germline ends. Germline CDR1 and CDR2: SGHDT and YYEEEE. Based on the CDR3 plus reference TRBV5-6 and TRBJ2-2, the full variable domain is DAGVTQSPTHLIKTRGQQVTLRCSPKSGHDTVSWYQQALGQGPQFIFQYYEEEERQRGNFPDRFSGHQFPNYSSELNVNALLLGDSALYLCASSLARSQNTGELFFGEGSRLTVL.

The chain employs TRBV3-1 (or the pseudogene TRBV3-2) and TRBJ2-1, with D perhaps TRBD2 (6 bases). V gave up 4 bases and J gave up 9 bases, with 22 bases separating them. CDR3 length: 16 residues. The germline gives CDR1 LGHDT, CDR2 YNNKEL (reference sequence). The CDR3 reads CASSPLAGRVAGEQFF. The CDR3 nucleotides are TGTGCCAGCAGCCCCCTCGCGGGAAGGGTTGCTGGTGAGCAGTTCTTC.

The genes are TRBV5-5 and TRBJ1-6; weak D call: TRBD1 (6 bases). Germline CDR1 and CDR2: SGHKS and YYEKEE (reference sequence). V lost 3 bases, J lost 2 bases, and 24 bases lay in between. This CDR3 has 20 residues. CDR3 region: CASSSPGGAVRWTYNSPLHF. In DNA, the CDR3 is TGTGCCAGCAGCTCCCCGGGGGGGGCAGTTCGGTGGACCTATAATTCACCCCTCCACTTT.

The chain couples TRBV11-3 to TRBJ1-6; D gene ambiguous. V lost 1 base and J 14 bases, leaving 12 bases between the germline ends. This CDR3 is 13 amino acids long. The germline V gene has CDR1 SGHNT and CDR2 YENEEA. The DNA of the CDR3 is TGTGCCAGCAGCTTAGGAACCGGAGGCACCCTCCACTTT. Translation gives CASSLGTGGTLHF.

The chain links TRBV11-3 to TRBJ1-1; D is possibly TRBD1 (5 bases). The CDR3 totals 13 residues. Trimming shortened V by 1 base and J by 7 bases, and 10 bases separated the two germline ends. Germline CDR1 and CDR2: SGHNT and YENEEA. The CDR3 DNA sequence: TGTGCCAGCAGCTTAGCCGGGGCAATTGAAGCTTTCTTT. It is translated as CASSLAGAIEAFF.

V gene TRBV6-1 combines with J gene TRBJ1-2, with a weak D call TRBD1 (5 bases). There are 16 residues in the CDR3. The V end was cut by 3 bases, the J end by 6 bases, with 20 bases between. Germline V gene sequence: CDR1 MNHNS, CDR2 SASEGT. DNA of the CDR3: TGTGCCAGCAGTGAGTTCGGATCATTAGGGGAAAATGGCTACACCTTC. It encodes CASSEFGSLGENGYTF.

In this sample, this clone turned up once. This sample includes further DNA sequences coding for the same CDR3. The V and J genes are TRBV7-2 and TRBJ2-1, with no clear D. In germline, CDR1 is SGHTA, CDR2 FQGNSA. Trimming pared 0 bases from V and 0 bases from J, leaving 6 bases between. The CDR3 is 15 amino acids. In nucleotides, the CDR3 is TGTGCCAGCAGCTTAGCCCGCAGCTCCTACAATGAGCAGTTCTTC. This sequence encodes CASSLARSSYNEQFF.

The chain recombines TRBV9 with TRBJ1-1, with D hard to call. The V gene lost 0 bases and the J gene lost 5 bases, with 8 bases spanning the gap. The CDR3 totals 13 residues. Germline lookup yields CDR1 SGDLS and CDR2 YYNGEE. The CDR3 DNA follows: TGTGCCAGCAGCGTAGGGACGGGTACTGAAGCTTTCTTT. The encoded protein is CASSVGTGTEAFF.

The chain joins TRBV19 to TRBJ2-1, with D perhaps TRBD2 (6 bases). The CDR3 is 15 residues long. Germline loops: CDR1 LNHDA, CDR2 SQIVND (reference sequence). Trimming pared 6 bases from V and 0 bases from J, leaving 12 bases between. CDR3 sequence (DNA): TGTGCCAGTAGCTCCCGGGGGACCTCCTACAATGAGCAGTTCTTC. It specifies CASSSRGTSYNEQFF.

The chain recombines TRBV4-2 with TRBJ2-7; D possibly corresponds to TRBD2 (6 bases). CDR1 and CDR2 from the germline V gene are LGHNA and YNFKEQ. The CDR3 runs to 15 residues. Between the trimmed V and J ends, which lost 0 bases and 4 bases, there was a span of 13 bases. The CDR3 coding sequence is TGTGCCAGCAGCCAAGAGAAGACTAGTTGGTACGAGCAGTACTTC. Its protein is CASSQEKTSWYEQYF.

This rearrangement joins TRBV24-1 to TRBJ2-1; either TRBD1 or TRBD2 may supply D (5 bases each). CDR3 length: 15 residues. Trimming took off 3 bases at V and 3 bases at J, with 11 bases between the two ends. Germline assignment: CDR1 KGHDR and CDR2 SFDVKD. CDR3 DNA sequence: TGTGCCACCAGTGATATCCGGGACGGCTACAATGAGCAGTTCTTC. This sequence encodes CATSDIRDGYNEQFF.

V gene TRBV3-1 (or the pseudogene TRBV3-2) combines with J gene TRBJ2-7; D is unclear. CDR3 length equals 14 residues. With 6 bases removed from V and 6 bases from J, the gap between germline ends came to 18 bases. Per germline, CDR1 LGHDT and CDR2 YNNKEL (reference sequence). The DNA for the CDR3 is TGTGCCAGCAGTGACGGACGGTCTATAGGCGAGCAGTACTTC. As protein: CASSDGRSIGEQYF.

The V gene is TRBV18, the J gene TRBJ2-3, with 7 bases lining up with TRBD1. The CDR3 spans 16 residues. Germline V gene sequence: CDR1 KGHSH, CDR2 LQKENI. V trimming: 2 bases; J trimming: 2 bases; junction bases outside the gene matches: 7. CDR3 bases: TGTGCCAGCTCACCAGGGGCAGGGGGTTTCACAGATACGCAGTATTTT. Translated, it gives CASSPGAGGFTDTQYF.

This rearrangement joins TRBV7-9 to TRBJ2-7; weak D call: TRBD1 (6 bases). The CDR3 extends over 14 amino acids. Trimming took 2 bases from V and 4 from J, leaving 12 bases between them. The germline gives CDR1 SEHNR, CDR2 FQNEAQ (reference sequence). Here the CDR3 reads CASSLSGQSYEQYF. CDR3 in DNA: TGTGCCAGCAGCTTATCAGGACAGTCTTACGAGCAGTACTTC.

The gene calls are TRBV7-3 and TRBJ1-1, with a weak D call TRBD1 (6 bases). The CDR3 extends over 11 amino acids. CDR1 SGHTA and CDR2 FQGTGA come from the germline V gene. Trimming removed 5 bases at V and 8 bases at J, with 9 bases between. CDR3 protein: CASSERGEAFF. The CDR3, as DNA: TGTGCCAGCAGCGAAAGGGGGGAAGCTTTCTTT.

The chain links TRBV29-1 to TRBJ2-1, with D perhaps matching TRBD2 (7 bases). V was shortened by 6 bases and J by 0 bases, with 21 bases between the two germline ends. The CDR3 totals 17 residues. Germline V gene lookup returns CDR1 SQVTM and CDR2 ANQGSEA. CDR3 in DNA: TGCAGCGTGGGGGGGCCACAGGGTAGGAGCTCCTACAATGAGCAGTTCTTC. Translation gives CSVGGPQGRSSYNEQFF.

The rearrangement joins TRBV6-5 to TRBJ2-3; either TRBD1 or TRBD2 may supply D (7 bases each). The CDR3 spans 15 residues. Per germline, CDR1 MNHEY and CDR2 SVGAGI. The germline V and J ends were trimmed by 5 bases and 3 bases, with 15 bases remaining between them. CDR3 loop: CASSPQGGKTDTQYF. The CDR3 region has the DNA TGTGCCAGCAGTCCGCAGGGGGGGAAAACAGATACGCAGTATTTT.

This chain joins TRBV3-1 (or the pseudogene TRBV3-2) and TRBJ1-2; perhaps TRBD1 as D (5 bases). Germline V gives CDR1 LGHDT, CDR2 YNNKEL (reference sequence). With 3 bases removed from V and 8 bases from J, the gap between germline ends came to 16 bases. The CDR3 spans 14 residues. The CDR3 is CASSQSGLRGGYTF. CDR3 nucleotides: TGTGCCAGCAGCCAGTCGGGGCTCCGGGGCGGCTACACCTTC.

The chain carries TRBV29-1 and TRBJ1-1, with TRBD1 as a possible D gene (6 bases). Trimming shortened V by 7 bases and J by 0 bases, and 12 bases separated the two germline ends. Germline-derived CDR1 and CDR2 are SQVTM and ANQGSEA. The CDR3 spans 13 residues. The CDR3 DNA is TGCAGCGGATGGACAGACCTGAACACTGAAGCTTTCTTT. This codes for CSGWTDLNTEAFF.

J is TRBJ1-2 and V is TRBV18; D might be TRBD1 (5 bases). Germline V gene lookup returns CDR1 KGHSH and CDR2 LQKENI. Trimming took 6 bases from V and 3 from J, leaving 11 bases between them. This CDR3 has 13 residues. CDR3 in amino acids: CASSGTRDYGYTF. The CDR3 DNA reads TGTGCCAGCTCCGGGACGAGGGACTATGGCTACACCTTC.

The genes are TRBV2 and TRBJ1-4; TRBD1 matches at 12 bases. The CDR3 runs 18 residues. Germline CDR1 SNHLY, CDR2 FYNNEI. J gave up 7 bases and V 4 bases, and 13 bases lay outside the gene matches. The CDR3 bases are TGTGCCAGCAGTGGTCCGGGACAGGGGGCGTTAAGTGGTGAAAAACTGTTTTTT. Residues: CASSGPGQGALSGEKLFF.